Listed here are 20 T cell receptor beta chains from one sample, sequenced in a study of blood T cell repertoires in COVID-19. Profiled with immunoSEQ multiplex PCR; TCRdb holds only in-frame clones, not every one. The repertoire has about 190,000 clones, 87% of them found once; the top ten carry 12%. The sample taken for sequencing was peripheral blood. These receptors were taken from a woman aged 65 to 85 with COVID-19, enrolled during active disease.

V gene TRBV3-1 (or the pseudogene TRBV3-2) combines with J gene TRBJ1-2; TRBD1 matches 8 bases. The CDR3 contains 14 residues. After removal of 4 bases from V and 5 bases from J, the junction contained 6 bases not matched to a gene. CDR1 and CDR2 from the germline V gene are LGHDT and YNNKEL (reference sequence). DNA for the CDR3: TGTGCCAGCAGCCCAGGACAGGGTGTATATGGCTACACCTTC. It specifies CASSPGQGVYGYTF.

This sequence joins TRBV27 and TRBJ1-2; TRBD1 agrees at 7 bases. CDR1 MNHEY and CDR2 SMNVEV come from the germline V gene (reference sequence). The CDR3 is 12 residues long. The V segment lost 6 bases and the J segment 8 bases; nucleotides outside the gene matches: 6. The CDR3 is CASSATGVGYTF. The CDR3 nucleotides are TGTGCCAGCAGCGCAACAGGGGTGGGCTACACCTTC.

The genes are TRBV5-1 and TRBJ1-6; D unclear. V lost 4 bases, J lost 2 bases, and 10 bases lay in between. The V gene's germline CDR1 is SGHRS and CDR2 YFSETQ. The CDR3 length is 15 residues. The CDR3 region has the DNA TGCGCCAGCAGCACAGAGGGAGCCTATAATTCACCCCTCCACTTT. Its translation is CASSTEGAYNSPLHF.

The CDR3 DNA reads TGTGCCAGCACCATCATTAGGGCGGGGAATTCACCCCTCCACTTT. It specifies CASTIIRAGNSPLHF. The chain employs TRBV6-5 and TRBJ1-6, with D unclear. The germline gives CDR1 MNHEY, CDR2 SVGAGI. There are 15 residues in the CDR3. Trimming left V 7 bases short and J 7 bases short, with 17 bases between.

The chain has TRBV5-1 and TRBJ2-2, with 9 bases fitting TRBD1. CDR3 size: 14 residues. With V trimmed by 5 bases and J by 3 bases, 2 bases remained unmatched. CDR1 is SGHRS, CDR2 YFSETQ, per germline. The CDR3 DNA reads TGCGCCAGCAGGCGACAGGGGGACACCGGGGAGCTGTTTTTT. This gives the protein CASRRQGDTGELFF.

The V gene is TRBV28, the J gene TRBJ1-5; 7 nucleotides align to TRBD1. The CDR3 totals 14 residues. Trimming removed 6 bases from V and 8 bases from J; junction bases left unmatched: 10. CDR1 is MDHEN, CDR2 SYDVKM, per germline. In nucleotides, the CDR3 is TGTGCCAGCAGCACAGACAGGGTTGGAAAGCCCCAGCATTTT. Amino acid sequence: CASSTDRVGKPQHF.

V and J are TRBV6-5 and TRBJ1-3, with 7 bases fitting TRBD1. J lost 5 bases, V lost 6 bases, and 10 bases had no gene match. The CDR3 is 15 amino acids. CDR1 is MNHEY and CDR2 is SVGAGI in the germline V gene. The CDR3 bases are TGTGCCAGCAGCCGAGCGACAGGGTCGAGAAACACCATATATTTT. Its protein is CASSRATGSRNTIYF.

The genes are TRBV28 and TRBJ1-4; 7 bases match TRBD1. This CDR3 has 14 residues. V lost 7 bases to trimming and J lost 7 bases; unmatched junction nucleotides: 9. In germline, CDR1 is MDHEN, CDR2 SYDVKM. The CDR3, as DNA: TGTGCCAGCACCGGCCGACAGGGCTTTGAAAAACTGTTTTTT. Protein product: CASTGRQGFEKLFF.

This clone was counted only a few times. The chain links TRBV28 to TRBJ2-5; tentative D call: TRBD2 (6 bases). V was clipped by 8 bases and J by 5 bases, with 18 bases between them. This CDR3 contains 14 residues. Germline V lookup: CDR1 MDHEN, CDR2 SYDVKM. CDR3 sequence: CASGISGGSETQYF. As DNA, the CDR3 is TGTGCCAGCGGCATTAGCGGTGGCTCGGAGACCCAGTACTTC. Filled out from reference TRBV28 and TRBJ2-5, the complete variable domain reads DVKVTQSSRYLVKRTGEKVFLECVQDMDHENMFWYRQDPGLGLRLIYFSYDVKMKEKGDIPEGYSVSREKKERFSLILESASTNQTSMYLCASGISGGSETQYFGPGTRLLVL.

The chain uses TRBV7-9 and TRBJ2-7; 8 bases align to TRBD1. CDR1 and CDR2 (germline): SEHNR, FQNEAQ (reference sequence). The CDR3 has 13 amino acids. V gave up 7 bases and J gave up 7 bases; unmatched junction bases: 9. In nucleotides, the CDR3 is TGTGCCAGCACCCGGGACAGGCTTAAAGAGCAGTACTTC. Its protein is CASTRDRLKEQYF.

The chain employs TRBV6-2 or TRBV6-3 and TRBJ1-5, with 9 bases identical to TRBD1. This CDR3 has 18 amino acids. Germline V gives CDR1 MNHEY, CDR2 SVGEGT. V gave up 4 bases and J gave up 11 bases; unmatched junction bases: 21. This chain's CDR3 is CASSSPLQGALVPWSQHF. Here the CDR3 DNA reads TGTGCCAGCAGTTCTCCTCTACAGGGGGCGCTTGTCCCCTGGTCCCAGCATTTT.

This clone was detected only once. Germline is not matched at one junction end, which may reflect a read error. This chain connects TRBV27 to TRBJ2-1; 9 bases map to TRBD1. The CDR3 has 15 amino acids. Germline lookup yields CDR1 MNHEY and CDR2 SMNVEV (reference sequence). The CDR3 region has the DNA TGTGCCAGCAGTTTAGGGAGGACAGGGGACAATGAACAGTTCTTC. Translating it yields CASSLGRTGDNEQFF.

This rearrangement joins TRBV5-4 to TRBJ2-7, with 7 bases lining up with TRBD2. The germline V gene encodes CDR1 SGHNT and CDR2 YYREEE (reference sequence). V trimming: 0 bases; J trimming: 0 bases; junction bases outside the gene matches: 6. This CDR3 comprises 16 residues. The CDR3 protein is CASSLEAGDLSYEQYF. In DNA form, the CDR3 reads TGTGCCAGCAGCTTGGAGGCGGGAGACCTCTCCTACGAGCAGTACTTC.

The genes are TRBV5-4 and TRBJ2-5, with 8 nucleotides matching TRBD1. The trim removed 4 bases at V and 4 bases at J, leaving 9 bases unmatched. The germline V gene has CDR1 SGHNT and CDR2 YYREEE (reference sequence). This CDR3 is built from 15 residues. CDR3 DNA sequence: TGTGCCAGCAGCCCGGGGGCAGGGGGCGGAGAGACCCAGTACTTC. Protein sequence: CASSPGAGGGETQYF.

With regard to this clone: This sample also contains other DNA sequences that code for the same CDR3. The chain carries TRBV6-6 and TRBJ1-2; 9 nucleotides match TRBD1. In germline, CDR1 is MNHNY, CDR2 SVGAGI (reference sequence). The CDR3 covers 15 residues. After removal of 2 bases from V and 2 bases from J, the junction contained 3 bases not matched to a gene. Here the CDR3 reads CASSYPGTGNYGYTF. The DNA of the CDR3 is TGTGCCAGCAGTTACCCCGGGACAGGGAACTATGGCTACACCTTC.

The CDR3 protein is CATSRGGGQYF. The CDR3 DNA reads TGTGCCACCAGCAGGGGAGGGGGGCAGTACTTC. The V gene is TRBV24-1, the J gene TRBJ2-5, with D tentatively TRBD2 (7 bases). The germline CDR1 and CDR2 sequences are KGHDR and SFDVKD. CDR3 length equals 11 residues. Trimming pared 7 bases from V and 11 bases from J, leaving 13 bases between.

V gene TRBV10-3 combines with J gene TRBJ2-1; D gene uncertain. The V end lost 2 bases, the J end lost 10 bases, and 15 bases lay between the germline ends. The CDR3 has 14 residues. Looked up from germline, CDR1 is ENHRY and CDR2 is SYGVKD. CDR3 sequence reads: CAISEPTTEQEQFF. CDR3 DNA: TGTGCCATCAGTGAGCCGACCACAGAGCAAGAGCAGTTCTTC.

Concerning this clone: A read error may account for a junction end that differs from germline. The chain combines TRBV6-6 with TRBJ2-7, with 12 nucleotides matching TRBD2. Looked up from germline, CDR1 is MNHNY and CDR2 is SVGAGI (reference sequence). This CDR3 has 19 amino acids. The CDR3 is CASSRRDSRLAGDSHEQYF. The DNA of the CDR3 is TGTGCCAGCAGCCGACGGGACAGTAGACTAGCGGGAGACTCCCACGAGCAGTACTTC.

The CDR3 DNA reads TGTGCCAGTAGTCAGAACAATGAGCAGTTCTTC. This encodes CASSQNNEQFF. The chain links TRBV19 to TRBJ2-1; D is uncertain. Germline V gives CDR1 LNHDA, CDR2 SQIVND (reference sequence). V lost 5 bases, J lost 5 bases, and 4 bases lay in between. The CDR3 is made up of 11 amino acids.

The rearrangement links TRBV7-2 to TRBJ2-7, with TRBD1 matching over 11 bases. This CDR3 contains 17 residues. V lost 1 base and J lost 6; bases outside the gene matches: 11. Germline CDR1 SGHTA, CDR2 FQGNSA. Here the CDR3 DNA reads TGTGCCAGCAGCTTAGACTCAGGACAGGGGGCTAGTGGCGAGCAGTACTTC. Translating gives CASSLDSGQGASGEQYF.